The 26 T cell receptor beta chains below all came from one sample that was sequenced in a study of cytomegalovirus exposure and HLA in healthy donors. A multiplex PCR was run with 60 Vbeta primers and 13 Jbeta primers. The data were produced by immunoSEQ multiplex PCR, yet TCRdb's version contains in-frame clones alone and is incomplete. Of about 200,000 clones detected, around 81% appear once; the ten largest clones hold approximately 2%. The specimen sequenced was PBMCs. These receptors all come from a man between 18 and 29 years old in good health and CMV-seronegative.

This rearrangement joins TRBV30 to TRBJ1-2, with D perhaps matching TRBD1 (5 bases). Germline-derived CDR1 and CDR2 are GTSNPN and SVGIG (reference sequence). The V and J ends lost 4 bases and 3 bases respectively, with 9 bases between them. CDR3 length: 12 amino acids. CDR3 DNA: TGTGCCTGGAAGGGGATCTACTATGGCTACACCTTC. It is translated as CAWKGIYYGYTF.

This clone showed up just a few times. The genes are TRBV6-5 and TRBJ2-3; D might be TRBD2 (6 bases). The germline V gene encodes CDR1 MNHEY and CDR2 SVGAGI. The CDR3 is 14 residues long. The ends were cut back, 6 bases at V and 1 base at J, with 11 bases in the middle. CDR3 residues: CASRSGWGTDTQYF. The CDR3 DNA follows: TGTGCCAGCAGGAGCGGGTGGGGCACAGATACGCAGTATTTT.

The rearrangement joins TRBV10-3 to TRBJ1-5; D is undetermined. Trimming cost V 7 bases and J 3 bases, with 10 bases left between them. This CDR3 has 13 amino acids. In germline, CDR1 is ENHRY, CDR2 SYGVKD. CDR3 nucleotides: TGTGCCATCACTTCCGGTATCAATCAGCCCCAGCATTTT. Its protein product is CAITSGINQPQHF.

The table lists this clone with a count of one. The chain recombines TRBV28 with TRBJ1-2; 8 bases are shared with TRBD1. The CDR3 loop spans 15 amino acids. J was trimmed by 6 bases and V by 3 bases; bases with no gene match: 9. Germline-derived CDR1 and CDR2 are MDHEN and SYDVKM. CDR3: CASSFQGARRDGYTF. The CDR3 bases are TGTGCCAGCAGTTTCCAGGGGGCCCGTCGAGATGGCTACACCTTC.

The chain combines TRBV7-3 with TRBJ2-3; 9 bases are shared with TRBD2. The J segment lost 9 bases and the V segment lost 1 base, leaving 5 bases of the junction unmatched. Germline CDR1 SGHTA, CDR2 FQGTGA. The CDR3 consists of 14 residues. The CDR3 DNA is TGTGCCAGCAGCTTAAGCGGGGGGGCGGGAACGCAGTATTTT. Translating gives CASSLSGGAGTQYF. Variable domain in full (rest from reference TRBV7-3 and TRBJ2-3): GAGVSQTPSNKVTEKGKYVELRCDPISGHTALYWYRQSLGQGPEFLIYFQGTGAADDSGLPNDRFFAVRPEGSVSTLKIQRTERGDSAVYLCASSLSGGAGTQYFGPGTRLTVL.

The CDR3 DNA is TGTGCCAGCAGCGTAGGCGGAGGGACAGGGGGTGGAAATTCACCCCTCCACTTT. The encoded protein is CASSVGGGTGGGNSPLHF. The chain links TRBV9 to TRBJ1-6; 11 bases line up with TRBD1. CDR1 is SGDLS and CDR2 is YYNGEE in the germline V gene. Unmatched junction bases numbered 9, after V lost 0 bases and J lost 7 bases. The CDR3 is 18 amino acids.

The chain couples TRBV6-5 to TRBJ2-7; TRBD2 might be the D (6 bases). Germline V gene lookup returns CDR1 MNHEY and CDR2 SVGAGI. The CDR3 covers 12 residues. Trimming removed 8 bases from V and 7 bases from J, with 15 bases in between. CDR3: CASQRAGREQYF. The CDR3 nucleotides are TGTGCCAGCCAGCGCGCGGGGCGGGAGCAGTACTTC.

This clone was seen a few times. The rearrangement uses TRBV28 and TRBJ1-3; 7 bases are shared with TRBD1. Germline V gives CDR1 MDHEN, CDR2 SYDVKM. This CDR3 contains 15 residues. The V segment lost 5 bases and the J segment 5 bases; nucleotides outside the gene matches: 9. In nucleotides, the CDR3 is TGTGCCAGCAGTCCGACAGGGACGCGGCGAAACACCATATATTTT. This sequence encodes CASSPTGTRRNTIYF.

The J gene is TRBJ2-7, the V gene TRBV28, with a weak D call TRBD1 (6 bases). V dropped 6 bases and J dropped 4 bases, with 16 bases sitting between them. This CDR3 spans 14 amino acids. Germline V gene sequence: CDR1 MDHEN, CDR2 SYDVKM. Here the CDR3 reads CASRTGLGVYEQYF. The CDR3 DNA reads TGTGCCAGCAGAACAGGGCTAGGAGTATACGAGCAGTACTTC.

The chain has TRBV6-1 and TRBJ2-3; maybe TRBD1 (6 bases). V lost 8 bases to trimming and J lost 2 bases, with 14 bases between them. In germline, CDR1 is MNHNS, CDR2 SASEGT. This CDR3 has 14 residues. The CDR3 loop reads CASGYPGATDTQYF. CDR3 bases: TGTGCCAGCGGGTATCCAGGGGCCACAGATACGCAGTATTTT.

This chain links TRBV5-1 with TRBJ2-5, with TRBD1 as a possible D gene (6 bases). The CDR3 runs 15 residues. Per the germline V gene, CDR1 is SGHRS and CDR2 is YFSETQ. Trimming removed 0 bases from V and 5 bases from J, with 14 bases in between. The CDR3 DNA is TGCGCCAGCAGCTTGGTTGGGGGCACACGGGAGACCCAGTACTTC. Protein product: CASSLVGGTRETQYF.

The chain is built from TRBV5-1 and TRBJ2-3, with a possible D match to TRBD2 (5 bases). The V and J ends lost 4 bases and 3 bases respectively, with 9 bases between them. The CDR3 has 13 amino acids. CDR1 is SGHRS, CDR2 YFSETQ, per germline. This CDR3 is CASSPPGTDTQYF. The CDR3 bases are TGCGCCAGCAGCCCACCGGGAACAGATACGCAGTATTTT.

The V call is TRBV4-2, the J call TRBJ2-1; a possible D gene is TRBD2 (5 bases). V shed 3 bases and J shed 0 bases, with 12 bases lying between them. The germline gives CDR1 LGHNA, CDR2 YNFKEQ. This CDR3 is built from 16 residues. This CDR3 is CASSHSSSSSYNEQFF. The CDR3 DNA sequence: TGTGCCAGCAGCCATTCTAGCTCTAGCTCCTACAATGAGCAGTTCTTC.

The gene calls are TRBV7-2 and TRBJ2-7, with D possibly being TRBD1 (6 bases). Germline V lookup: CDR1 SGHTA, CDR2 FQGNSA. Trimming pared 5 bases from V and 4 bases from J, leaving 12 bases between. This CDR3 comprises 13 residues. The CDR3 loop reads CASSLRDKYEQYF. CDR3 DNA: TGTGCCAGCAGCCTCCGGGACAAGTACGAGCAGTACTTC.

This clone showed up just a few times. This chain connects TRBV7-2 to TRBJ2-7, with TRBD2 matching over 9 bases. The CDR3 sequence is 15 residues long. Germline CDR1 reads SGHTA; CDR2 reads FQGNSA. J gave up 2 bases and V 6 bases, and 8 bases lay outside the gene matches. CDR3: CASSLLAGRPYEQYF. As DNA, the CDR3 is TGTGCCAGCAGTCTCCTAGCGGGGAGGCCCTACGAGCAGTACTTC. Filled out from reference TRBV7-2 and TRBJ2-7, the complete variable domain reads GAGVSQSPSNKVTEKGKDVELRCDPISGHTALYWYRQSLGQGLEFLIYFQGNSAPDKSGLPSDRFSAERTGGSVSTLTIQRTQQEDSAVYLCASSLLAGRPYEQYFGPGTRLTVT.

This clone showed up just once. The chain uses TRBV28 and TRBJ1-1; TRBD1 agrees at 8 bases. V shed 6 bases and J 3 bases; nucleotides not matched to a gene: 9. This CDR3 is built from 15 residues. Germline-derived CDR1 and CDR2 are MDHEN and SYDVKM. CDR3 residues: CASSSDRGGDTEAFF. The CDR3 DNA reads as TGTGCCAGCAGCTCTGACAGGGGTGGGGACACTGAAGCTTTCTTT.

The rearrangement joins TRBV9 to TRBJ2-5, with TRBD2 identical over 8 bases. This CDR3 has 15 residues. Germline values: CDR1 SGDLS, CDR2 YYNGEE. Unmatched junction bases numbered 7, after V lost 1 base and J lost 5 bases. CDR3 sequence: CASSVWHSGTETQYF. The DNA of the CDR3 is TGTGCCAGCAGCGTATGGCATAGCGGGACGGAGACCCAGTACTTC.

This clone was found a few times. This chain connects TRBV6-5 to TRBJ2-2; maybe TRBD2 (6 bases). The CDR3 is made up of 14 amino acids. V shed 5 bases and J shed 2 bases, with 9 bases lying between them. Germline CDR1 is MNHEY and CDR2 is SVGAGI. CDR3 sequence (DNA): TGTGCCAGCAGTCCGGGACTTAACACCGGGGAGCTGTTTTTT. This translates into CASSPGLNTGELFF.

V usage is TRBV5-5 and J usage is TRBJ2-5; no clear D. Judging by the DNA end, TRBJ2-7 fits better; the J call may be wrong. This CDR3 comprises 11 residues. Germline-derived CDR1 and CDR2 are SGHKS and YYEKEE (reference sequence). Here the CDR3 DNA reads TGTGCCAGCCGACTTCTCCACGAGCAGTACTTC. Translating it yields CASRLLHEQYF.

The chain has TRBV4-2 and TRBJ2-2; 8 nucleotides align to TRBD1. CDR1 and CDR2 from the germline V gene are LGHNA and YNFKEQ. The ends lost 0 bases at V and 5 bases at J; junction bases unmatched: 8. This CDR3 has 17 amino acids. CDR3 region: CASSQDRQGWWTGELFF. CDR3 bases: TGTGCCAGCAGCCAAGACCGACAGGGGTGGTGGACCGGGGAGCTGTTTTTT.

The chain couples TRBV11-3 to TRBJ2-5; TRBD2 matches at 8 bases. Germline V gene sequence: CDR1 SGHNT, CDR2 YENEEA. The CDR3 spans 16 residues. V shed 4 bases and J 5 bases; nucleotides not matched to a gene: 12. CDR3 in amino acids: CASSSGSGGGLETQYF. CDR3 DNA: TGTGCCAGCAGCTCCGGGTCCGGGGGGGGTTTGGAGACCCAGTACTTC.

The chain joins TRBV28 to TRBJ2-2; a possible D gene is TRBD1 (6 bases). The CDR3 sequence is 14 residues long. Deletions cut 3 bases from V and 4 bases from J, with 9 bases between. Per germline, CDR1 MDHEN and CDR2 SYDVKM. The DNA for the CDR3 is TGTGCCAGCAGTTTGGGACAATCCACCGGGGAGCTGTTTTTT. Residues: CASSLGQSTGELFF. Full variable domain (rest looked up from reference TRBV28 and TRBJ2-2): DVKVTQSSRYLVKRTGEKVFLECVQDMDHENMFWYRQDPGLGLRLIYFSYDVKMKEKGDIPEGYSVSREKKERFSLILESASTNQTSMYLCASSLGQSTGELFFGEGSRLTVL.

The chain carries TRBV5-1 and TRBJ1-2; D possibly corresponds to TRBD1 (5 bases). Germline CDR1 is SGHRS and CDR2 is YFSETQ. CDR3 length equals 14 residues. Trimming took off 1 base at V and 5 bases at J, with 12 bases between the two ends. Here the CDR3 reads CASSLRQWEYGYTF. The CDR3 DNA is TGCGCCAGCAGCTTGCGACAGTGGGAATATGGCTACACCTTC.

The chain carries TRBV5-1 and TRBJ2-1, with D possibly TRBD1 on 5 matching bases. Trimming shortened V by 3 bases and J by 5 bases, and 24 bases separated the two germline ends. Germline CDR1 SGHRS, CDR2 YFSETQ. The CDR3 length is 18 residues. Written as DNA, the CDR3 is TGCGCCAGCAGCTCCTTCCCCACGTCAGGGAAGTCGGACAATGAGCAGTTCTTC. It translates to CASSSFPTSGKSDNEQFF.

V usage is TRBV4-3 and J usage is TRBJ2-1, with 9 bases lining up with TRBD2. The trim removed 0 bases at V and 4 bases at J, leaving 7 bases unmatched. The CDR3 has 17 residues. CDR1 is LGHNA and CDR2 is YSLEER in the germline V gene. The CDR3 is CASSQDTASGAYNEQFF. The CDR3 nucleotides read TGCGCCAGCAGCCAAGATACGGCTAGCGGGGCTTACAATGAGCAGTTCTTC.

This chain connects TRBV5-5 to TRBJ2-2; 12 bases fit TRBD2. CDR3 length equals 16 residues. Unmatched junction bases numbered 6, after V lost 4 bases and J lost 5 bases. Germline lookup yields CDR1 SGHKS and CDR2 YYEKEE (reference sequence). This chain's CDR3 is CASSGTSGRSTGELFF. CDR3 DNA sequence: TGTGCCAGCAGCGGCACTAGCGGGAGGTCGACCGGGGAGCTGTTTTTT.